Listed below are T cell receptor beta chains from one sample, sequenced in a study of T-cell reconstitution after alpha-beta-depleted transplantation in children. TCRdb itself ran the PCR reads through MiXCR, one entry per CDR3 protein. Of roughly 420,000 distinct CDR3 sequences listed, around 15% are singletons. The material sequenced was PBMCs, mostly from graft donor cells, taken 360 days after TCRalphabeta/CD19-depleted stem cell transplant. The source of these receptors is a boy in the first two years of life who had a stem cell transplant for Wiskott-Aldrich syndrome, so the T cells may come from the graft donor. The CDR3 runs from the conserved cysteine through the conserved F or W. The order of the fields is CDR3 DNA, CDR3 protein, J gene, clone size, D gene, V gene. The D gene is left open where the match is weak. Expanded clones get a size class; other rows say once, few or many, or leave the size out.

CDR3nt: TGCGCCAGCAGCTACCACAGGGGGAAGAACACCGGGGAGCTGTTTTTT; CDR3aa: CASSYHRGKNTGELFF; j_gene: TRBJ2-2; abundance: few; d_gene: TRBD1; v_gene: TRBV4-3
CDR3nt: TGTGCCAGCTCACCAGGACCTGGAATTGGACTAGCGGGGGGGATCCTCTACGAGCAGTACTTC; CDR3aa: CASSPGPGIGLAGGILYEQYF; j_gene: TRBJ2-7; abundance: few; d_gene: TRBD2; v_gene: TRBV18
CDR3nt: TGTGCCATCAGCCCAGACAGGGTACCCAATCAGCCCCAGCATTTT; CDR3aa: CAISPDRVPNQPQHF; j_gene: TRBJ1-5; abundance: few; d_gene: TRBD1; v_gene: TRBV10-3
CDR3nt: TGTGCCAGCGCGCGGGGCAACACTGAAGCTTTCTTT; CDR3aa: CASARGNTEAFF; j_gene: TRBJ1-1; abundance: NA; d_gene: NA; v_gene: TRBV7-9
CDR3nt: TGTGCCAGCAGCCGAACTAGCGGGAGGCCAACATACAATGAGCAGTTCTTC; CDR3aa: CASSRTSGRPTYNEQFF; j_gene: TRBJ2-1; abundance: few; d_gene: TRBD2; v_gene: TRBV6-1
CDR3nt: TGCAGTGCTAGTCGACTAGCGGGAGCGTACGAGCAGTACTTC; CDR3aa: CSASRLAGAYEQYF; j_gene: TRBJ2-7; abundance: NA; d_gene: TRBD2; v_gene: TRBV20-1
CDR3nt: TGCAGTGCTGGGGGCGGGTTCGACACAGATACGCAGTATTTT; CDR3aa: CSAGGGFDTDTQYF; j_gene: TRBJ2-3; abundance: NA; d_gene: NA; v_gene: TRBV20-1
CDR3nt: TGTGCCAGCAGTTTATTGAATCGGTATGCTGAAGCTTTCTTT; CDR3aa: CASSLLNRYAEAFF; j_gene: TRBJ1-1; abundance: few; d_gene: NA; v_gene: TRBV12-3/TRBV12-4
CDR3nt: TGCGCCAGCAGCCAATGGTTTTCTTTCGGGGGAGACATTCAGTACTTC; CDR3aa: CASSQWFSFGGDIQYF; j_gene: TRBJ2-4; abundance: NA; d_gene: NA; v_gene: TRBV4-3
CDR3nt: TGTGCCAGCAGCTTAGCTTCGCAGGGATTGACCTACGAGCAGTACTTC; CDR3aa: CASSLASQGLTYEQYF; j_gene: TRBJ2-7; abundance: few; d_gene: NA; v_gene: TRBV7-2
CDR3nt: TGCGCCAGCAGCCAAGATATCGGGACAGGGAGGACTGAAGCTTTCTTT; CDR3aa: CASSQDIGTGRTEAFF; j_gene: TRBJ1-1; abundance: NA; d_gene: TRBD1; v_gene: TRBV4-1
CDR3nt: TGCAGCGTAGGGGGGACCAAACTTCGCTACGAGCAGTACTTC; CDR3aa: CSVGGTKLRYEQYF; j_gene: TRBJ2-7; abundance: NA; d_gene: NA; v_gene: TRBV29-1
CDR3nt: TGTGCCAGCAGTCCGCCGGGGCCCCCCGGGGAGCTGTTTTTT; CDR3aa: CASSPPGPPGELFF; j_gene: TRBJ2-2; abundance: few; d_gene: NA; v_gene: TRBV6-2/TRBV6-3
CDR3nt: TGCAGTGCCAGGAGGAGGTCGTCCTACGAGCAGTACTTC; CDR3aa: CSARRRSSYEQYF; j_gene: TRBJ2-7; abundance: NA; d_gene: NA; v_gene: TRBV20-1
CDR3nt: TGTGCCAGCAGCTTAGTTTTAGGGGTTTACTACGAGCAGTACTTC; CDR3aa: CASSLVLGVYYEQYF; j_gene: TRBJ2-7; abundance: many; d_gene: NA; v_gene: TRBV7-2